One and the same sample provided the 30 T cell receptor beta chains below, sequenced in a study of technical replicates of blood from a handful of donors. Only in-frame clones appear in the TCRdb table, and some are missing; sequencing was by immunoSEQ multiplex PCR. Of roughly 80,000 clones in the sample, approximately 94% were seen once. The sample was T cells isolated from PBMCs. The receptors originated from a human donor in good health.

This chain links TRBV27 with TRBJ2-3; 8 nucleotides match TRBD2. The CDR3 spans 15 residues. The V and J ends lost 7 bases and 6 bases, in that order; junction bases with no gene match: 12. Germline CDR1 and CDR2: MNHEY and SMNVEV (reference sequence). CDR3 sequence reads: CASTLTSGLVDTQYF. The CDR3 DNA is TGTGCCAGCACCCTTACTAGCGGTCTAGTGGATACGCAGTATTTT.

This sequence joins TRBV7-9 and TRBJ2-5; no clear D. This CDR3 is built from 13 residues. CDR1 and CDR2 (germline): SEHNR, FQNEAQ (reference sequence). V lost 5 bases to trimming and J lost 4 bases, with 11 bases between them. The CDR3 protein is CASSASEVETQYF. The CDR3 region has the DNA TGTGCCAGCAGCGCCAGTGAAGTAGAGACCCAGTACTTC.

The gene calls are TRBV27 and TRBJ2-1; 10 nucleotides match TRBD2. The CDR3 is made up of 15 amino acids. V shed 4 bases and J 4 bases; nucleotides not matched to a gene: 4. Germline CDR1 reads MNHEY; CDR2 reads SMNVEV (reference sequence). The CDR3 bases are TGTGCCAGCAGTTCCGCTAGCGGGAGTTACAATGAGCAGTTCTTC. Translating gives CASSSASGSYNEQFF.

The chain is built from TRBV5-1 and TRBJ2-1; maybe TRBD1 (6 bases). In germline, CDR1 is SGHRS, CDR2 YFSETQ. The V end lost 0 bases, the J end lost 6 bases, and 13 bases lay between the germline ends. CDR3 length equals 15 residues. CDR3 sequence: CASSLDRERSNEQFF. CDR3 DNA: TGCGCCAGCAGCTTGGACAGGGAAAGGAGCAATGAGCAGTTCTTC.

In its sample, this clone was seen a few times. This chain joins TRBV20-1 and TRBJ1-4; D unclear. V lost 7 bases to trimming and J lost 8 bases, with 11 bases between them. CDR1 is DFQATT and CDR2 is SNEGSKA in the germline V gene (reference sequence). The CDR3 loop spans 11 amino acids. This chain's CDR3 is CSGEDDEKLFF. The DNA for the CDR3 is TGCAGTGGAGAGGATGACGAAAAACTGTTTTTT.

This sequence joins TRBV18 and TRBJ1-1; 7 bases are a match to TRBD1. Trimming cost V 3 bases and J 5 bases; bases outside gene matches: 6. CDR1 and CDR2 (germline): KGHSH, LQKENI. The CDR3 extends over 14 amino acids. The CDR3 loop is CASSPMTGQTEAFF. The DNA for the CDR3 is TGTGCCAGCTCACCTATGACAGGGCAGACTGAAGCTTTCTTT.

Here the CDR3 reads CASSLGAGYNQPQHF. In DNA, the CDR3 is TGTGCCAGCAGTTTAGGGGCCGGTTACAATCAGCCCCAGCATTTT. The chain combines TRBV27 with TRBJ1-5; D is perhaps TRBD1 (5 bases). This CDR3 spans 15 amino acids. Looked up from germline, CDR1 is MNHEY and CDR2 is SMNVEV (reference sequence). Deletions cut 2 bases from V and 3 bases from J, with 11 bases between.

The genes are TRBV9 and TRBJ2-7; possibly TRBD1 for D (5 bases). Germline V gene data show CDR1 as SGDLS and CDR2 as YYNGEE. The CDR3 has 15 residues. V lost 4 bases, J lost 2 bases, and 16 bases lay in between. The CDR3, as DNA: TGTGCCAGCAGCCCTTTGGCAGGGTCTGCCTACGAGCAGTACTTC. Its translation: CASSPLAGSAYEQYF.

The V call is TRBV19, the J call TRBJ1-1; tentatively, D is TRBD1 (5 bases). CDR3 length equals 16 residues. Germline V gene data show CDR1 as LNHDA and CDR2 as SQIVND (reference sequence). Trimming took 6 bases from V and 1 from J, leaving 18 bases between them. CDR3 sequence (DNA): TGTGCCAGTAGGCTACAAGGGGTGGGCCCGAACACTGAAGCTTTCTTT. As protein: CASRLQGVGPNTEAFF.

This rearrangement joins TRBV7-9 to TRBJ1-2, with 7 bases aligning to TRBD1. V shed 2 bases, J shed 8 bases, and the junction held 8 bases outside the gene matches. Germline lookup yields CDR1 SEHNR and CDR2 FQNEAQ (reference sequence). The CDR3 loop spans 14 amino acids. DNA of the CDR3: TGTGCCAGCAGCTTAATTCAGGGGGAAGGCGGCTACACCTTC. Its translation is CASSLIQGEGGYTF. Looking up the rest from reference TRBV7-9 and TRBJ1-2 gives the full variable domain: DTGVSQNPRHKITKRGQNVTFRCDPISEHNRLYWYRQTLGQGPEFLTYFQNEAQLEKSRLLSDRFSAERPKGSFSTLEIQRTEQGDSAMYLCASSLIQGEGGYTFGSGTRLTVV.

In DNA form, the CDR3 reads TGTGCCATCCCCGTTGCGGGGGGGGTCGTTGGAGATACGCAGTATTTT. Translating it yields CAIPVAGGVVGDTQYF. The J gene is TRBJ2-3, the V gene TRBV19, with 9 nucleotides matching TRBD2. V was clipped by 10 bases and J by 5 bases; unmatched bases: 16. Germline CDR1 is LNHDA and CDR2 is SQIVND (reference sequence). This CDR3 has 16 residues. Using reference TRBV19 and TRBJ2-3 for the parts outside the CDR3, the full variable domain is DGGITQSPKYLFRKEGQNVTLSCEQNLNHDAMYWYRQDPGQGLRLIYYSQIVNDFQKGDIAEGYSVSREKKESFPLTVTSAQKNPTAFYLCAIPVAGGVVGDTQYFGPGTRLTVL.

The CDR3 here is CASHQVLSSYNEQFF. DNA for the CDR3: TGTGCCAGCCACCAGGTCTTAAGCTCCTACAATGAGCAGTTCTTC. V usage is TRBV2 and J usage is TRBJ2-1; D remains ambiguous. Trimming left V 8 bases short and J 0 bases short, with 14 bases between. The CDR3 is made up of 15 amino acids. Per germline, CDR1 SNHLY and CDR2 FYNNEI.

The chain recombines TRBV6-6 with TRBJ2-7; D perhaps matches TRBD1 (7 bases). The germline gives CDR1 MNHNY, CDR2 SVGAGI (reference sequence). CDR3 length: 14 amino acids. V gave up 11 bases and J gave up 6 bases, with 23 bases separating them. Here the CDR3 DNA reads TGTGCCGCCAGTGGAAAAGGTCAGGGGGGCGAGCAGTACTTC. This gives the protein CAASGKGQGGEQYF.

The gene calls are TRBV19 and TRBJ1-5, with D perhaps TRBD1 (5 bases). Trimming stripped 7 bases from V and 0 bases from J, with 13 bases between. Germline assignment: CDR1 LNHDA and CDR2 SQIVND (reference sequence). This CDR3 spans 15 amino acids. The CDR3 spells CASNQGGLSNQPQHF. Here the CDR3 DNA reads TGTGCCAGTAACCAGGGAGGACTTAGCAATCAGCCCCAGCATTTT.

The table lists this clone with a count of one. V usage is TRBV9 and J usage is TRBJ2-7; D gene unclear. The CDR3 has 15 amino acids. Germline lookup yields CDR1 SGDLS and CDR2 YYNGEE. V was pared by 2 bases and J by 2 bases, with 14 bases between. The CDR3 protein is CASSVGVAATYEQYF. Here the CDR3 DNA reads TGTGCCAGCAGCGTTGGAGTGGCAGCCACCTACGAGCAGTACTTC.

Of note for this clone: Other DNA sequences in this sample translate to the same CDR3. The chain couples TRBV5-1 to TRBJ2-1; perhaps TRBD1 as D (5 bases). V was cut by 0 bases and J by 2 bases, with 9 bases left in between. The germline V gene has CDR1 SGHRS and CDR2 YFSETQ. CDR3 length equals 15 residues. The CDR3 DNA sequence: TGCGCCAGCAGCTTGGGGCAGGGCGCCTACAATGAGCAGTTCTTC. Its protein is CASSLGQGAYNEQFF. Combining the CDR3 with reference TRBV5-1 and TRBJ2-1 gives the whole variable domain KAGVTQTPRYLIKTRGQQVTLSCSPISGHRSVSWYQQTPGQGLQFLFEYFSETQRNKGNFPGRFSGRQFSNSRSEMNVSTLELGDSALYLCASSLGQGAYNEQFFGPGTRLTVL.

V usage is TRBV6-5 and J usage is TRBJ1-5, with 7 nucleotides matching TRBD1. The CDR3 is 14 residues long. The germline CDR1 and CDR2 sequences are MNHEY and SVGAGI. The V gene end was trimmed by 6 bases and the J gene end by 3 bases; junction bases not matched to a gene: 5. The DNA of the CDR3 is TGTGCCAGCAGAAAGACAGGGCCCAATCAGCCCCAGCATTTT. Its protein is CASRKTGPNQPQHF.

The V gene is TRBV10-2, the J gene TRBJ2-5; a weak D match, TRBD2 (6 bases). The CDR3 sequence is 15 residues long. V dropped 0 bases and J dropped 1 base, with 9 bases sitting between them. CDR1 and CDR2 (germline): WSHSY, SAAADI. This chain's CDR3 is CASSESGTFQETQYF. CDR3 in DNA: TGCGCCAGCAGTGAGTCGGGGACTTTCCAAGAGACCCAGTACTTC.

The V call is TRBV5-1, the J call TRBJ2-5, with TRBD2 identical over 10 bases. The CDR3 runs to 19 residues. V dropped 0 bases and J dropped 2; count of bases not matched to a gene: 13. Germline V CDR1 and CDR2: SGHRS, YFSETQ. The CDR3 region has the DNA TGCGCCAGCAGCTTGGGAGTTAGACCGGGACTAGCGACACAAGAGACCCAGTACTTC. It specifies CASSLGVRPGLATQETQYF.

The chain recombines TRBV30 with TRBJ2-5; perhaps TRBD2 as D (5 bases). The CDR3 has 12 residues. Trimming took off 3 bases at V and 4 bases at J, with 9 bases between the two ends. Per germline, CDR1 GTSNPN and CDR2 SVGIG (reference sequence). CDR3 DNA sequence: TGTGCCTGGAGACCGGCGGGAGAGACCCAGTACTTC. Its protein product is CAWRPAGETQYF.

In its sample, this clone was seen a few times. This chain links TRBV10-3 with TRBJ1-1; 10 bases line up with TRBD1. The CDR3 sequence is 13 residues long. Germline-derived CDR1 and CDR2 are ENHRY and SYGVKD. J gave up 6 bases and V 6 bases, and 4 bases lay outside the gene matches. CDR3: CAIRDRGRAEAFF. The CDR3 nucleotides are TGTGCCATCAGAGACAGGGGGCGTGCTGAAGCTTTCTTT.

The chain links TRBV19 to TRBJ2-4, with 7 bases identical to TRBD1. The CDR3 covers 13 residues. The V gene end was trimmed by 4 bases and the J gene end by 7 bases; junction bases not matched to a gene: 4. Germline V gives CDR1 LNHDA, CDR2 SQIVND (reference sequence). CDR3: CASSTTGINIQYF. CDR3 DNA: TGTGCCAGTAGTACGACAGGGATCAACATTCAGTACTTC.

The CDR3 DNA reads as TGCGCCAGCAGCCGACAGACAGGGGTGGGGACTGAAGCTTTCTTT. Its translation is CASSRQTGVGTEAFF. The V gene is TRBV4-1, the J gene TRBJ1-1, with 8 bases lining up with TRBD1. Looked up from germline, CDR1 is MGHRA and CDR2 is YSYEKL. The CDR3 has 15 amino acids. V lost 4 bases to trimming and J lost 5 bases; unmatched junction nucleotides: 9.

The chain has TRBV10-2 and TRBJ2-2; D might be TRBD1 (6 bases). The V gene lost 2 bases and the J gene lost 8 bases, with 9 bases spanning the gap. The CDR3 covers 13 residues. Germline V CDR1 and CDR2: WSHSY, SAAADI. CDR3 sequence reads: CASSEMGAGELFF. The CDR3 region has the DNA TGCGCCAGCAGTGAGATGGGGGCTGGGGAGCTGTTTTTT.

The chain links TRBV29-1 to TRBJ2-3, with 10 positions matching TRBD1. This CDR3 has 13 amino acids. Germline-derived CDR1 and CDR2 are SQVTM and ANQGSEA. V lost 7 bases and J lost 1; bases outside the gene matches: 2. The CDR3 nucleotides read TGCAGCGCCGGACAGGGGGGCACAGATACGCAGTATTTT. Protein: CSAGQGGTDTQYF.

CDR3 DNA: TGTGCCAGCAGTTATGACAGGGTGGGGACCCAGTACTTC. This codes for CASSYDRVGTQYF. The chain is built from TRBV5-4 and TRBJ2-5; 7 nucleotides agree with TRBD1. With 5 bases clipped from V and 7 bases from J, the junction kept 8 bases outside the gene matches. CDR3 length equals 13 residues. Looked up from germline, CDR1 is SGHNT and CDR2 is YYREEE (reference sequence).

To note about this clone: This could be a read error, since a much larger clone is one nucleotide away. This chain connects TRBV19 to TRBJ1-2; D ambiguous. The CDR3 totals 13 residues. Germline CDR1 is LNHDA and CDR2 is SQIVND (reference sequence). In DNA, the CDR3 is TGTGTCAGTAGTGTGACTACGAAAGGGGGCTACACCTTC. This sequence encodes CVSSVTTKGGYTF.

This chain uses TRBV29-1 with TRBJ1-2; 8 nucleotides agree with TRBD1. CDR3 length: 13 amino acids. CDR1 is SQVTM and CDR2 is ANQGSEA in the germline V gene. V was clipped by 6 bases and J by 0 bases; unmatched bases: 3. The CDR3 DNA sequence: TGCAGCGTGATGGACAGGGCTAACTATGGCTACACCTTC. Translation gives CSVMDRANYGYTF.

The CDR3 region has the DNA TGTGCCAGTAGTATTGTGGGGGGATCATCGGGCCATGAGCAGTTCTTC. This gives the protein CASSIVGGSSGHEQFF. The rearrangement joins TRBV19 to TRBJ2-1, with a possible D match to TRBD2 (6 bases). V gave up 3 bases and J gave up 8 bases, with 20 bases separating them. Germline V gives CDR1 LNHDA, CDR2 SQIVND (reference sequence). The CDR3 spans 16 residues.

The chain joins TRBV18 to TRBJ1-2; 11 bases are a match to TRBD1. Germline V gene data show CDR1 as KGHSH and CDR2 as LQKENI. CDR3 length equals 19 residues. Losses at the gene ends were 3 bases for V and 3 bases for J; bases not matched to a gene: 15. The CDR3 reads CASSPIKLSPGQGDYGYTF. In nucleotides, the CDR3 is TGTGCCAGCTCACCGATTAAGTTATCCCCGGGACAGGGGGACTATGGCTACACCTTC.